The clone carrying this T cell receptor (beta chain) was counted many times. Its cognate antigen is unknown. Looked up from germline, CDR1 is SGHTA and CDR2 is FQGNSA. CDR3 length: 14 amino acids. V was clipped by 4 bases and J by 4 bases; unmatched bases: 7. The sample belongs to a study of identical twins. From the 5' RACE reads, TCRdb called clonotypes with MiXCR, one entry per CDR3 protein. The top ten hold approximately 7% of the sample, which has hundreds of thousands of distinct CDR3 sequences, 8% to 9.5% seen once. Whole-study findings and limits: The models gave estimates that fell short of the out-of-frame TCR alpha sharing seen in monozygotic twins. With abundant cord blood beta clonotypes, insertions were fewer; memory repertoires showed no such pattern.

These data are also associated with another study on yellow fever vaccine responses in identical twins.

Sequenced material: CD8+ T cells sorted from blood. The gene calls are TRBV7-2 and TRBJ2-7; TRBD1 matches at 7 bases. The sequence came from a young woman in good health. CDR3 in amino acids: CASSSSAGGYEQYF. CDR3 nucleotides: TGTGCCAGCAGCTCCTCGGCAGGGGGTTACGAGCAGTACTTC.